These T cell receptor beta chains were read from a single sample in a study of blood T cells in healthy people across ages. MiXCR, applied by TCRdb to the 5' RACE reads, yields one record per CDR3 protein. Among about 1.4 million distinct CDR3 sequences listed, approximately 60% were seen once. Sequencing was carried out using blood. The receptor set was obtained from a man between 18 and 35 years old in good health. Each CDR3 is given with its conserved first and last residue. D genes are given only for firm matches. Only some rows state a clone size, as once, few, many or a class for expanded clones.

TRBV7-9,-,-,TRBJ2-7,TGTGCCAGCAGCTTAGTCGGATGGGAGCAGTACTTC,CASSLVGWEQYF
TRBV6-5,-,-,TRBJ2-1,TGTGCCAGCAGTTACAGGAGATGGGACTACAATGAGCAGTTCTTC,CASSYRRWDYNEQFF
TRBV10-3,TRBD1,-,TRBJ1-2,TGTGCCAGCCAAACAGGGGCCATCTATGGCTACACCTTC,CASQTGAIYGYTF
TRBV7-2,-,-,TRBJ2-1,TGTGCCAGCAGCTTAATTCCTGCAGACAATGAGCAGTTCTTC,CASSLIPADNEQFF
TRBV6-2/TRBV6-3,TRBD1,-,TRBJ1-2,TGTGCCAGCAGTTACTCGGACAGGTGGTATGGCTACACCTTC,CASSYSDRWYGYTF
TRBV10-3,-,-,TRBJ2-3,TGTGCCATCTCTTCTAGCACAGATACGCAGTATTTT,CAISSSTDTQYF
TRBV5-1,-,-,TRBJ2-5,TGCGCCAGCAGCTTGGATGGTGGAGGAGAAGAGACCCAGTACTTC,CASSLDGGGEETQYF
TRBV12-3/TRBV12-4,-,-,TRBJ2-7,TGTGCCAGCAGTTTATCCCCTTCACAGGGTCGCGATGGCTTCGAGCAGTACTTC,CASSLSPSQGRDGFEQYF
TRBV4-1,-,-,TRBJ2-1,TGCGCCAGCAGCCAAGATCCGGGACTGCAAACCTACAATGAGCAGTTCTTC,CASSQDPGLQTYNEQFF
TRBV7-7,-,-,TRBJ2-1,TGTGCTAGCAGCTTAAGGGAGATGTCCTACAATGAGCAGTTCTTC,CASSLREMSYNEQFF
TRBV28,-,-,TRBJ2-7,TGTGCCAGCAGGATGCGGGACTGGCGAGCCTACGAGCAGTACTTC,CASRMRDWRAYEQYF
TRBV20-1,-,-,TRBJ1-4,TGCAGTGCTAGAGATTGGTACGCAACTAATGAAAAACTGTTTTTT,CSARDWYATNEKLFF
TRBV6-5,-,many,TRBJ2-3,TGTGCCAGCAGGGGTAGCACAGATACGCAGTATTTT,CASRGSTDTQYF
TRBV10-3,-,-,TRBJ2-7,TGTGCCATCAGGCCGACCGGGACCTCCTCCTACGAGCAGTACTTC,CAIRPTGTSSYEQYF
TRBV7-8,-,once,TRBJ1-1,TGTGCCAGCACCCCCGCAGGCAGGAACACTGAAGCTTTCTTT,CASTPAGRNTEAFF
TRBV6-6,-,once,TRBJ2-2,TGTGCCAGCAGTTACATTGGGGCCGGGGAGCTGTTTTTT,CASSYIGAGELFF
TRBV6-5,-,-,TRBJ1-1,TGTGCCAGCAGTTACTTTAGGGCGAACACTGAAGCTTTCTTT,CASSYFRANTEAFF
TRBV29-1,TRBD1,-,TRBJ1-1,TGCAGCGTTCGTTCTACCGGGACAGAGCCTATATGGAACACTGAGGCTTTCTTT,CSVRSTGTEPIWNTEAFF
TRBV7-2,TRBD1,-,TRBJ2-7,TGTGCCAGCAGCTTATTGCCAGGGGGCGGCTACGAGCAGTACTTC,CASSLLPGGGYEQYF
TRBV10-1,-,-,TRBJ1-1,TGCGCCAGCAGTATAGGGACGAACACTGAAGCTTTCTTT,CASSIGTNTEAFF
TRBV3-1,-,-,TRBJ1-2,TGTGCCAGCAGCCAAGGGTACGACCGGGATCATGGCTACACCTTC,CASSQGYDRDHGYTF
TRBV28,TRBD1,-,TRBJ1-4,TGTGCCAGCAGTTCCCGACAGGGCGGCACTAATGAAAAACTGTTTTTT,CASSSRQGGTNEKLFF
TRBV6-1,-,-,TRBJ1-6,TGTGCCAGCAGTGAAGCCGCAGCCCTCAGCTCCTATAATTCACCCCTCCACTTT,CASSEAAALSSYNSPLHF
TRBV6-2/TRBV6-3,-,-,TRBJ2-5,TGTGCCAGCAACCTGGACAGAGGCAAAGAGACCCAGTACTTC,CASNLDRGKETQYF
TRBV5-6,TRBD1,-,TRBJ1-1,TGTGCCAGCAGCTTGGTGGGTGGTCAGGGGGAACTTGAAGCTTTCTTT,CASSLVGGQGELEAFF
TRBV14,-,-,TRBJ1-2,TGTGCCAGCAGCCAAGCCTGGGGCAGTTATGGCTACACCTTC,CASSQAWGSYGYTF
TRBV6-5,-,-,TRBJ2-5,TGTGCCAGCAGTTACTCGGTCAGACAAGAGACCCAGTACTTC,CASSYSVRQETQYF
TRBV6-2/TRBV6-3,TRBD2,-,TRBJ2-7,TGTGCCAGCAGCGAATTAGCGGGGGCCACCTACGAGCAGTACTTC,CASSELAGATYEQYF
TRBV6-5,TRBD1,-,TRBJ1-6,TGTGCCAGCAGTTACTCTGGGACAGGAACGCTCTCCTATAATTCACCCCTCCACTTT,CASSYSGTGTLSYNSPLHF